Following are 20 T cell receptor beta chains from one sample sequenced in a study of blood T cells in healthy people across ages. The use of a sample-barcoded 5' primer and a J-beta primer mix characterized a second PCR of roughly 6 to 11 cycles. TCRdb called the 5' RACE reads again in MiXCR, with one record for every CDR3 protein. Here the sample spans around 700,000 distinct CDR3 sequences, roughly 25% being singletons. The sample was also reused in another study, on T cells of mothers and their children.

Sequencing used blood. All receptors derive from a boy between 10 and 17 years old in good health.

This sequence joins TRBV2 and TRBJ2-3; D gene uncertain. Trimming shortened V by 2 bases and J by 0 bases, and 6 bases separated the two germline ends. This CDR3 has 14 residues. Germline V gene lookup returns CDR1 SNHLY and CDR2 FYNNEI. CDR3 in DNA: TGTGCCAGCAGTGAACCGGCGAGCACAGATACGCAGTATTTT. Translated: CASSEPASTDTQYF.

There are a few counts of this clonotype. The chain uses TRBV27 and TRBJ1-5; 7 positions match TRBD1. Losses at the gene ends were 6 bases for V and 7 bases for J; bases not matched to a gene: 15. The germline V gene has CDR1 MNHEY and CDR2 SMNVEV (reference sequence). The CDR3 is made up of 16 amino acids. The CDR3 protein is CASSPWEGTAGQPQHF. As DNA, the CDR3 is TGTGCCAGCAGCCCTTGGGAGGGGACAGCAGGACAGCCCCAGCATTTT.

The sample holds many counts of this clonotype. This rearrangement joins TRBV10-1 to TRBJ2-1; 8 nucleotides match TRBD2. V lost 0 bases and J lost 4; bases outside the gene matches: 5. This CDR3 comprises 16 residues. Germline loops: CDR1 WNHNN, CDR2 SYGVQD (reference sequence). The CDR3 DNA follows: TGCGCCAGCAGTGAGTCCTGGCTAGCGGGTTACAATGAGCAGTTCTTC. This encodes CASSESWLAGYNEQFF.

CDR3 protein: CASSGTGGKTGELFF. CDR3 DNA: TGTGCCAGCAGCGGGACAGGGGGCAAGACCGGGGAGCTGTTTTTT. The chain employs TRBV6-1 and TRBJ2-2; 12 bases line up with TRBD1. CDR3 length: 15 amino acids. Germline trimming cut 6 bases from V and 5 bases from J; bases unmatched to any gene: 4. Germline V gene lookup returns CDR1 MNHNS and CDR2 SASEGT.

The CDR3 loop reads CASSLTSSVGLRANEQFF. CDR3 bases: TGTGCCAGCAGCTTAACCTCTTCCGTGGGGCTAAGGGCGAATGAGCAGTTCTTC. The chain carries TRBV7-6 and TRBJ2-5, with D maybe TRBD1 (5 bases). The better agreement between TRBJ2-1 and the DNA end casts doubt on the J call. Germline V lookup: CDR1 SGHVS, CDR2 FNYEAQ. There are 18 residues in the CDR3.

This clonotype was seen a handful of times. The J gene is TRBJ1-1, the V gene TRBV20-1; the D gene is possibly TRBD1 (5 bases). The CDR3 totals 13 residues. V was trimmed by 0 bases and J by 5 bases, leaving 10 bases between them. Per germline, CDR1 DFQATT and CDR2 SNEGSKA (reference sequence). Here the CDR3 reads CSARDPGRTEAFF. CDR3 coding DNA: TGCAGTGCTAGAGATCCAGGGAGAACTGAAGCTTTCTTT.

A few counts support this clonotype. V is TRBV29-1 and J is TRBJ1-5, with 7 bases identical to TRBD1. The germline V gene encodes CDR1 SQVTM and CDR2 ANQGSEA. The V segment lost 5 bases and the J segment 9 bases; nucleotides outside the gene matches: 16. The CDR3 is 15 amino acids. This CDR3 reads CSVKEAGGAMGPQHF. The CDR3 nucleotides are TGCAGCGTTAAGGAGGCAGGGGGGGCGATGGGGCCCCAGCATTTT.

A single count supports this clonotype. V gene TRBV11-2 combines with J gene TRBJ1-2; 7 bases are shared with TRBD1. The CDR3 consists of 17 residues. Trimming cost V 5 bases and J 2 bases; bases outside gene matches: 14. Germline V gives CDR1 SGHAT, CDR2 FQNNGV. The CDR3 DNA follows: TGTGCCAGCAGCGTGCTTACACAGGGGAGCACAAACTATGGCTACACCTTC. Translated: CASSVLTQGSTNYGYTF.

This clonotype has just a few counts. The rearrangement links TRBV5-1 to TRBJ1-2; tentatively, D is TRBD1 (5 bases). Looked up from germline, CDR1 is SGHRS and CDR2 is YFSETQ. This CDR3 contains 15 residues. V lost 2 bases to trimming and J lost 0 bases, with 11 bases between them. CDR3 DNA sequence: TGCGCCAGCAGCTTCTCGGACAAAGCTAACTATGGCTACACCTTC. Amino acid sequence: CASSFSDKANYGYTF.

This clonotype was picked up a small number of times. The chain is built from TRBV11-3 and TRBJ2-5; no clear D gene. V was clipped by 2 bases and J by 5 bases, with 18 bases between them. CDR1 is SGHNT and CDR2 is YENEEA in the germline V gene. This CDR3 spans 16 amino acids. CDR3 protein: CASSLPEDHSTETQYF. DNA of the CDR3: TGTGCCAGCAGCTTACCCGAAGACCACTCTACGGAGACCCAGTACTTC.

The DNA for the CDR3 is TGCAGCGCGACGCCACCGGATTTCGAATGGGAGACCCAGTACTTC. It codes for CSATPPDFEWETQYF. The V and J genes are TRBV20-1 and TRBJ2-5; D is unresolved. CDR3 length equals 15 residues. Looked up from germline, CDR1 is DFQATT and CDR2 is SNEGSKA (reference sequence).

This chain links TRBV6-6 with TRBJ1-2, with D hard to call. The CDR3 is 15 residues long. Germline CDR1 and CDR2: MNHNY and SVGAGI (reference sequence). Trimming took off 0 bases at V and 8 bases at J, with 16 bases between the two ends. The DNA of the CDR3 is TGTGCCAGCAGTTACTCGATGGAGGCAGTTGGAGGCTACACCTTC. It codes for CASSYSMEAVGGYTF.

The chain recombines TRBV27 with TRBJ2-1; possible D gene TRBD1, 6 bases. This CDR3 has 17 amino acids. CDR1 is MNHEY and CDR2 is SMNVEV in the germline V gene (reference sequence). Trimming removed 5 bases at V and 0 bases at J, with 17 bases between. As DNA, the CDR3 is TGTGCCAGCAGTCACAGGGATCCAATAACCTCCTACAATGAGCAGTTCTTC. It codes for CASSHRDPITSYNEQFF.

The V call is TRBV5-1, the J call TRBJ2-2; D gene unclear. The CDR3 sequence is 14 residues long. V lost 2 bases, J lost 0 bases, and 5 bases lay in between. Germline assignment: CDR1 SGHRS and CDR2 YFSETQ. The CDR3, as DNA: TGCGCCAGCAGCTTCCTAGCGAACACCGGGGAGCTGTTTTTT. Protein: CASSFLANTGELFF.

This chain connects TRBV9 to TRBJ2-3, with 9 bases aligning to TRBD1. CDR1 and CDR2 from the germline V gene are SGDLS and YYNGEE. The CDR3 runs 16 residues. The V segment lost 3 bases and the J segment 2 bases; nucleotides outside the gene matches: 7. The CDR3 sequence: CASSATGTGFTDTQYF. The CDR3 region has the DNA TGTGCCAGCAGCGCCACCGGGACAGGGTTCACAGATACGCAGTATTTT. The full variable domain, completed using reference TRBV9 and TRBJ2-3, is DSGVTQTPKHLITATGQRVTLRCSPRSGDLSVYWYQQSLDQGLQFLIQYYNGEERAKGNILERFSAQQFPDLHSELNLSSLELGDSALYFCASSATGTGFTDTQYFGPGTRLTVL.

CDR3 bases: TGTGCCAGCAGTGGGACAGATTTATATGGCTACACCTTC. Translation: CASSGTDLYGYTF. The chain links TRBV9 to TRBJ1-2; TRBD1 agrees at 7 bases. CDR1 SGDLS and CDR2 YYNGEE come from the germline V gene. Trimming at V came to 5 bases and at J to 5 bases, leaving 6 bases not matched to a gene. The CDR3 covers 13 residues.

This clonotype turned up a few times. This chain uses TRBV6-1 with TRBJ1-1; 8 nucleotides agree with TRBD1. The CDR3 spans 21 residues. Germline V gene lookup returns CDR1 MNHNS and CDR2 SASEGT. The junction had 27 bases not matched to a gene; V was cut back by 8 bases and J by 1 base. The DNA of the CDR3 is TGTGCCAGCTCCTGTGTTGGACGAGTGTGCGGGGAGGGACAGGAGAACACTGAAGCTTTCTTT. It codes for CASSCVGRVCGEGQENTEAFF.

The J gene is TRBJ2-5, the V gene TRBV15, with D perhaps TRBD1 (5 bases). TRBJ2-7 matches the DNA end more closely, so the J call is doubtful. Germline lookup yields CDR1 LNHNV and CDR2 YYDKDF (reference sequence). The CDR3 is 14 residues long. CDR3 sequence: CATSKVIQGNEQYF. The DNA of the CDR3 is TGTGCCACCAGCAAAGTCATCCAGGGCAACGAGCAGTACTTC.

The rearrangement uses TRBV20-1 and TRBJ2-5, with unresolved D. The germline V gene has CDR1 DFQATT and CDR2 SNEGSKA (reference sequence). Trimming removed 3 bases at V and 2 bases at J, with 10 bases between. The CDR3 covers 13 residues. The CDR3 DNA sequence: TGCAGTGCTAGGGTGACATCTCAAGAGACCCAGTACTTC. Translated: CSARVTSQETQYF.

This clonotype was observed a few times. The V and J genes are TRBV12-3 or TRBV12-4 and TRBJ2-5; 7 bases fit TRBD1. The CDR3 length is 16 residues. V was clipped by 3 bases and J by 5 bases; unmatched bases: 12. In DNA form, the CDR3 reads TGTGCCAGCAGTTTTTCACTAGGGGGCACGGCTGAGACCCAGTACTTC. Residues: CASSFSLGGTAETQYF.